These 23 T cell receptor beta chains were sequenced from one sample in a study of control samples from healthy donors and cancer patients. Generated by immunoSEQ multiplex PCR, the TCRdb table keeps only in-frame clones and is missing some. The sample consists of more than 50,000 clones, around 90% of them appearing once. What was sequenced was blood. These receptors originate from a man aged 50 to 59 in good health.

The chain uses TRBV30 and TRBJ2-7; D remains unclear. The germline gives CDR1 GTSNPN, CDR2 SVGIG (reference sequence). This CDR3 contains 15 residues. V was trimmed by 0 bases and J by 0 bases, leaving 12 bases between them. The CDR3 loop reads CAWSVGTHSSYEQYF. CDR3 sequence (DNA): TGTGCCTGGAGTGTAGGCACCCACAGCTCCTACGAGCAGTACTTC.

This chain links TRBV3-1 (or the pseudogene TRBV3-2) with TRBJ2-2; 8 nucleotides align to TRBD1. Germline-derived CDR1 and CDR2 are LGHDT and YNNKEL (reference sequence). This CDR3 region has 16 residues. V dropped 5 bases and J dropped 2; count of bases not matched to a gene: 7. CDR3 loop: CASSFRTGLNTGELFF. The CDR3 DNA reads TGTGCCAGCAGCTTCCGGACAGGGTTAAACACCGGGGAGCTGTTTTTT.

CDR3 sequence reads: CASSGWTGVTDTQYF. The CDR3 DNA reads TGTGCCAGCAGCGGGTGGACAGGCGTCACAGATACGCAGTATTTT. V and J are TRBV9 and TRBJ2-3; the match to TRBD1 covers 7 bases. With 3 bases clipped from V and 2 bases from J, the junction kept 6 bases outside the gene matches. This CDR3 spans 15 amino acids. The germline V gene encodes CDR1 SGDLS and CDR2 YYNGEE.

The V call is TRBV27, the J call TRBJ1-2; the match to TRBD1 covers 7 bases. CDR1 is MNHEY and CDR2 is SMNVEV in the germline V gene (reference sequence). The CDR3 contains 16 residues. Trimming cost V 3 bases and J 4 bases; bases outside gene matches: 11. In DNA form, the CDR3 reads TGTGCCAGCAGTTTTTCGACGGGACAGCGGACCTATGGCTACACCTTC. This codes for CASSFSTGQRTYGYTF.

This rearrangement joins TRBV30 to TRBJ1-2; the D is unclear. Trimming removed 2 bases from V and 8 bases from J, with 9 bases in between. The CDR3 is 11 amino acids. Germline assignment: CDR1 GTSNPN and CDR2 SVGIG (reference sequence). CDR3 sequence (DNA): TGTGCCTGGAGTCTCCGCTGGGGCTACACCTTC. Residues: CAWSLRWGYTF.

The chain carries TRBV10-3 and TRBJ2-7, with a weak D call TRBD1 (5 bases). V lost 3 bases and J 0 bases, leaving 12 bases between the germline ends. The CDR3 loop spans 15 amino acids. Germline-derived CDR1 and CDR2 are ENHRY and SYGVKD. CDR3 loop: CAISEAGSASYEQYF. DNA for the CDR3: TGTGCCATCAGTGAAGCAGGGTCTGCCTCCTACGAGCAGTACTTC.

V gene TRBV7-6 combines with J gene TRBJ2-2, with D perhaps TRBD1 (6 bases). The CDR3 consists of 17 residues. The germline gives CDR1 SGHVS, CDR2 FNYEAQ. Deletions cut 1 base from V and 3 bases from J, with 15 bases between. CDR3 in amino acids: CASSLVLIQGDTGELFF. CDR3 coding DNA: TGTGCCAGCAGCTTAGTTCTGATACAGGGCGACACCGGGGAGCTGTTTTTT.

This chain joins TRBV5-1 and TRBJ2-1; D gene ambiguous. Germline V gene data show CDR1 as SGHRS and CDR2 as YFSETQ. The CDR3 length is 17 residues. Trimming took 4 bases from V and 6 from J, leaving 23 bases between them. As DNA, the CDR3 is TGCGCCAGCAGCGTGGCCCCCAACAAACAAAAGGGCAATGAGCAGTTCTTC. Encoded protein: CASSVAPNKQKGNEQFF.

J is TRBJ2-3 and V is TRBV6-2 or TRBV6-3; D gene uncertain. The V gene's germline CDR1 is MNHEY and CDR2 SVGEGT. This CDR3 region has 12 residues. V shed 3 bases and J shed 5 bases, with 6 bases lying between them. DNA for the CDR3: TGTGCCAGCAGTTATATGGGAGATACGCAGTATTTT. It specifies CASSYMGDTQYF.

This clone was seen once. V usage is TRBV3-1 (or the pseudogene TRBV3-2) and J usage is TRBJ2-7; TRBD2 matches at 8 bases. V dropped 4 bases and J dropped 0; count of bases not matched to a gene: 2. This CDR3 is built from 14 residues. Germline CDR1 is LGHDT and CDR2 is YNNKEL (reference sequence). The CDR3 DNA is TGTGCCAGCAGCCGCGGGGGGTCCTCCTACGAGCAGTACTTC. Translating it yields CASSRGGSSYEQYF.

This chain uses TRBV5-1 with TRBJ2-7; D unclear. Trimming pared 2 bases from V and 6 bases from J, leaving 15 bases between. This CDR3 region has 14 residues. The germline CDR1 and CDR2 sequences are SGHRS and YFSETQ. This chain's CDR3 is CASSFTDPRSEQYF. The CDR3 coding sequence is TGCGCCAGCAGCTTTACTGATCCGAGAAGCGAGCAGTACTTC.

The chain carries TRBV9 and TRBJ2-1; D call uncertain. The germline V gene encodes CDR1 SGDLS and CDR2 YYNGEE. V lost 4 bases and J lost 5, with 13 bases in between. The CDR3 spans 14 residues. The CDR3 loop is CASSPFGTNNEQFF. In DNA, the CDR3 is TGTGCCAGCAGCCCCTTCGGAACAAACAATGAGCAGTTCTTC.

The chain combines TRBV18 with TRBJ2-1; 7 bases agree with TRBD2. Germline V gene data show CDR1 as KGHSH and CDR2 as LQKENI. Germline trimming cut 4 bases from V and 5 bases from J; bases unmatched to any gene: 2. The CDR3 length is 13 residues. The CDR3 nucleotides read TGTGCCAGCTCACTAGCGGGCAACAATGAGCAGTTCTTC. It is translated as CASSLAGNNEQFF.

This chain links TRBV28 with TRBJ1-1, with 7 bases aligning to TRBD1. From germline, CDR1 is MDHEN and CDR2 SYDVKM. The CDR3 has 14 amino acids. V was clipped by 7 bases and J by 0 bases; unmatched bases: 5. This CDR3 is CASTLGQMNTEAFF. In nucleotides, the CDR3 is TGTGCCAGCACCCTGGGACAGATGAACACTGAAGCTTTCTTT.

Notes on this clone: A read error may produce the germline difference seen at one junction end. V usage is TRBV7-7 and J usage is TRBJ2-7, with 8 bases matching TRBD2. Germline CDR1 reads SSHAT; CDR2 reads FNYEAQ (reference sequence). The CDR3 totals 14 residues. This CDR3 is CASNLAGFHYEQYF. CDR3 nucleotides: TGTGCCAGCAACTTAGCGGGATTCCACTACGAGCAGTACTTC.

J is TRBJ2-1 and V is TRBV4-1; D not certain. Germline CDR1 is MGHRA and CDR2 is YSYEKL. The CDR3 has 17 amino acids. Between the trimmed V and J ends, which lost 0 bases and 1 base, there was a span of 13 bases. The CDR3 coding sequence is TGCGCCAGCAGCCAAGACCCGCATACGGAGTCCTACAATGAGCAGTTCTTC. The encoded protein is CASSQDPHTESYNEQFF.

The rearrangement links TRBV7-6 to TRBJ2-1; D not certain. Germline V lookup: CDR1 SGHVS, CDR2 FNYEAQ. Trimming left V 3 bases short and J 0 bases short, with 9 bases between. The CDR3 is 15 residues long. Here the CDR3 DNA reads TGTGCCAGCAGCTTCGCGGCTAACTCCTACAATGAGCAGTTCTTC. Its protein product is CASSFAANSYNEQFF.

V is TRBV28 and J is TRBJ1-1; TRBD1 is a possible D gene (5 bases). The V end lost 7 bases, the J end lost 5 bases, and 14 bases lay between the germline ends. This CDR3 comprises 13 residues. From germline, CDR1 is MDHEN and CDR2 SYDVKM. CDR3 DNA: TGTGCCAGCAAAGGGGCGCGTTATACTGAAGCTTTCTTT. It yields the protein CASKGARYTEAFF.

This sequence joins TRBV30 and TRBJ1-4; no firm D call. V lost 6 bases and J lost 1, with 9 bases in between. In germline, CDR1 is GTSNPN, CDR2 SVGIG (reference sequence). This CDR3 has 13 amino acids. The CDR3 region is CACRSGTNEKLFF. As DNA, the CDR3 is TGTGCCTGTCGGTCTGGAACTAATGAAAAACTGTTTTTT. Variable domain in full (rest from reference TRBV30 and TRBJ1-4): SQTIHQWPATLVQPVGSPLSLECTVEGTSNPNLYWYRQAAGRGLQLLFYSVGIGQISSEVPQNLSASRPQDRQFILSSKKLLLSDSGFYLCACRSGTNEKLFFGSGTQLSVL.

This chain connects TRBV9 to TRBJ2-3; tentatively, D is TRBD2 (5 bases). The V end lost 2 bases, the J end lost 6 bases, and 13 bases lay between the germline ends. The CDR3 contains 14 residues. Per germline, CDR1 SGDLS and CDR2 YYNGEE. The CDR3 DNA reads TGTGCCAGCAGCGTGGGTAGCGTAGCTGATACGCAGTATTTT. Amino acid sequence: CASSVGSVADTQYF.

The gene calls are TRBV19 and TRBJ2-5, with D possibly being TRBD1 (6 bases). This CDR3 is 15 amino acids long. CDR1 is LNHDA and CDR2 is SQIVND in the germline V gene (reference sequence). V was clipped by 5 bases and J by 4 bases, with 17 bases between them. This CDR3 is CASSGETGKRETQYF. CDR3 bases: TGTGCCAGTAGTGGAGAAACAGGGAAAAGAGAGACCCAGTACTTC.

The chain recombines TRBV5-4 with TRBJ1-2; the match to TRBD1 covers 7 bases. Germline V gene lookup returns CDR1 SGHNT and CDR2 YYREEE (reference sequence). The CDR3 totals 14 residues. The J segment lost 3 bases and the V segment lost 0 bases, leaving 2 bases of the junction unmatched. CDR3 region: CASSLGGQDYGYTF. CDR3 DNA sequence: TGTGCCAGCAGCTTGGGCGGACAGGACTATGGCTACACCTTC. Full variable domain (rest looked up from reference TRBV5-4 and TRBJ1-2): ETGVTQSPTHLIKTRGQQVTLRCSSQSGHNTVSWYQQALGQGPQFIFQYYREEENGRGNFPPRFSGLQFPNYSSELNVNALELDDSALYLCASSLGGQDYGYTFGSGTRLTVV.

This sequence joins TRBV2 and TRBJ2-5; 9 bases are shared with TRBD2. In germline, CDR1 is SNHLY, CDR2 FYNNEI. The CDR3 runs to 16 residues. V shed 6 bases, J shed 9 bases, and the junction held 17 bases outside the gene matches. The CDR3 DNA sequence: TGTGCCAGCAGACTTCTAGCGGGGATCACTCTAGGGGCCCAGTACTTC. Translation gives CASRLLAGITLGAQYF.